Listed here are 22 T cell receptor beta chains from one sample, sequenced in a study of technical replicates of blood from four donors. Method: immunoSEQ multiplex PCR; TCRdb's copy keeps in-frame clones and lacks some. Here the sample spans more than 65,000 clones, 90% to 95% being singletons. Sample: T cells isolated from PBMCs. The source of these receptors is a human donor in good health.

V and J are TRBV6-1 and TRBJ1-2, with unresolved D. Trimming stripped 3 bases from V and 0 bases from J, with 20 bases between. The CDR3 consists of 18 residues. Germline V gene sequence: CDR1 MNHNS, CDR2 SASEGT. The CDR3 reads CASSDFPRASLSNYGYTF. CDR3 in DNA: TGTGCCAGCAGTGACTTCCCGAGGGCCAGCCTCTCTAACTATGGCTACACCTTC.

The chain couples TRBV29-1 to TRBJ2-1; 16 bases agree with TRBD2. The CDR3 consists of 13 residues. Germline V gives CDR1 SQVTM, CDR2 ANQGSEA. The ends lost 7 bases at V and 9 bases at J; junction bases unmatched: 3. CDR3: CSAGLAGGVEQFF. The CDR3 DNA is TGCAGCGCGGGACTAGCGGGAGGGGTTGAGCAGTTCTTC.

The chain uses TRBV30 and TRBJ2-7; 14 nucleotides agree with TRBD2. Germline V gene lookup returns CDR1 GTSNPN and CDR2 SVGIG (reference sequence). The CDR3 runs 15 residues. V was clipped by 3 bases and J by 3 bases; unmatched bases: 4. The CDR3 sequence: CAWSAGLAGGYEQYF. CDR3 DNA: TGTGCCTGGAGCGCCGGACTAGCGGGGGGCTACGAGCAGTACTTC.

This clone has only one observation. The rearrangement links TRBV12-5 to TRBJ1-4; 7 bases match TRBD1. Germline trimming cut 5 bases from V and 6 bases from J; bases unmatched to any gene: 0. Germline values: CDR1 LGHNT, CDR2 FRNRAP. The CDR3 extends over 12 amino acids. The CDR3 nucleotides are TGTGCTAGTGGTACAGGGGATGAAAAACTGTTTTTT. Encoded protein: CASGTGDEKLFF.

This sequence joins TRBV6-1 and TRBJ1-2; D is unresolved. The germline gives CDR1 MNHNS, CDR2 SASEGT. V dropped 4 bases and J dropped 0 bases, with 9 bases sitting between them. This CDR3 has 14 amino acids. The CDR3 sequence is CASSAEPANYGYTF. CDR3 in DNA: TGTGCCAGCAGTGCGGAGCCCGCTAACTATGGCTACACCTTC.

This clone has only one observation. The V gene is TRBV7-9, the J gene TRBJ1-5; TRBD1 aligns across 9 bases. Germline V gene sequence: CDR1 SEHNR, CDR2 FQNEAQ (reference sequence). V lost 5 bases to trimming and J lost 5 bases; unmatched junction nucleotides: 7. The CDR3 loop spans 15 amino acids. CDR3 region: CASSGRGTGHQPQHF. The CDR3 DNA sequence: TGTGCCAGCAGCGGTAGAGGGACAGGGCATCAGCCCCAGCATTTT.

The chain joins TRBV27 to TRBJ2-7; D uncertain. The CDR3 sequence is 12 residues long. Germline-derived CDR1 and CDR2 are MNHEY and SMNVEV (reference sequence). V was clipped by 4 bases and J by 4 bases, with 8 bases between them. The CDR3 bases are TGTGCCAGCAGTTCATTCGGGTACGAGCAGTACTTC. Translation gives CASSSFGYEQYF.

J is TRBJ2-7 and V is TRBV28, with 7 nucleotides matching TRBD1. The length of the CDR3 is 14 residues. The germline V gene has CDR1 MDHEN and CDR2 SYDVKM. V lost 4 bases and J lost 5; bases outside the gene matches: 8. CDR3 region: CASSSGQVRDEQYF. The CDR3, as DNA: TGTGCCAGCAGTTCCGGACAGGTCAGGGACGAGCAGTACTTC.

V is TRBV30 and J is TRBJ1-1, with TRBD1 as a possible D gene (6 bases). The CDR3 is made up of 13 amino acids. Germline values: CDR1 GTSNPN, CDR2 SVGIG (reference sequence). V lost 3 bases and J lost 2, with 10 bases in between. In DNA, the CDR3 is TGTGCCTGGAGACAGGGTCTTAACACTGAAGCTTTCTTT. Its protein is CAWRQGLNTEAFF.

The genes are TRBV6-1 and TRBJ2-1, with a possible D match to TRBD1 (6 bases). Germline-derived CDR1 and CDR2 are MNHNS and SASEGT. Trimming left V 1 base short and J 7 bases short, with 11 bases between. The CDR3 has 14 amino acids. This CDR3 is CASSEGAGVNEQFF. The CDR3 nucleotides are TGTGCCAGCAGTGAAGGGGCAGGGGTAAATGAGCAGTTCTTC.

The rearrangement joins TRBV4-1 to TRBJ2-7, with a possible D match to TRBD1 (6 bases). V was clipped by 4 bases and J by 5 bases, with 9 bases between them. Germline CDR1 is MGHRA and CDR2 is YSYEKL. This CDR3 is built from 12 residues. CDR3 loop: CASSPRGHEQYF. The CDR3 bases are TGCGCCAGCAGCCCCAGGGGTCACGAGCAGTACTTC.

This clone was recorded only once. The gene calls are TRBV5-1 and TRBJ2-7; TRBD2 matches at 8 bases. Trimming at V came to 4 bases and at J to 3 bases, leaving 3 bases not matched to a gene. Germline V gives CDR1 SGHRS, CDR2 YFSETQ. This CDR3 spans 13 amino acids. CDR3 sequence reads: CASSPTSGYEQYF. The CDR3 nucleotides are TGCGCCAGCAGCCCAACTAGCGGCTACGAGCAGTACTTC.

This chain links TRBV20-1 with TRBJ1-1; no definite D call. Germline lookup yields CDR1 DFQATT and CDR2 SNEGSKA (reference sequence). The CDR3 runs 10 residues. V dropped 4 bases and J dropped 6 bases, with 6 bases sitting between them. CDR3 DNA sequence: TGCAGTGCTATCTTCCCTGAAGCTTTCTTT. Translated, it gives CSAIFPEAFF.

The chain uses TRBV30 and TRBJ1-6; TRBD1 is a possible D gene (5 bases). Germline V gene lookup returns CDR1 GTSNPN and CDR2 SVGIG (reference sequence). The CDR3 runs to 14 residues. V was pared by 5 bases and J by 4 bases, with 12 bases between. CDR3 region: CAWGGRVYNSPLHF. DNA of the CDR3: TGTGCCTGGGGGGGGAGGGTTTATAATTCACCCCTCCACTTT.

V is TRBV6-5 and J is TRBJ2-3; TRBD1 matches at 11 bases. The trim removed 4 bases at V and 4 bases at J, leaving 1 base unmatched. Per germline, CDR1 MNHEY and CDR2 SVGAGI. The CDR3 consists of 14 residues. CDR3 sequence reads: CASSSGQGADTQYF. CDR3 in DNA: TGTGCCAGCAGTTCGGGACAGGGGGCAGATACGCAGTATTTT.

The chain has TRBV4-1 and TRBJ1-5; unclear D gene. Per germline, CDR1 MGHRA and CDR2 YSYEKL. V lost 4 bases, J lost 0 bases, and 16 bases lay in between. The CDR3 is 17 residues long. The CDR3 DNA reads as TGCGCCAGCAGCCTACGAGCAACAGTCCTTAGCAATCAGCCCCAGCATTTT. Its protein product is CASSLRATVLSNQPQHF.

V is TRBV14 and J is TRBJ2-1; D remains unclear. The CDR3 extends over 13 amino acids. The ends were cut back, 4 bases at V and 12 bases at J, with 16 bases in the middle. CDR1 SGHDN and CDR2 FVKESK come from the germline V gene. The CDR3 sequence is CASSPDQPGPQFF. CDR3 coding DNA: TGTGCCAGCAGCCCAGATCAGCCGGGTCCGCAGTTCTTC.

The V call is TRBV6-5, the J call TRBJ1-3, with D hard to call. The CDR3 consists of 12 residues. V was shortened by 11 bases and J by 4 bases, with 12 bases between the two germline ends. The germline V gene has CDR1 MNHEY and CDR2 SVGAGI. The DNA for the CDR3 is TGTGCCTCCCTATCACCCGGAAACACCATATATTTT. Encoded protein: CASLSPGNTIYF.

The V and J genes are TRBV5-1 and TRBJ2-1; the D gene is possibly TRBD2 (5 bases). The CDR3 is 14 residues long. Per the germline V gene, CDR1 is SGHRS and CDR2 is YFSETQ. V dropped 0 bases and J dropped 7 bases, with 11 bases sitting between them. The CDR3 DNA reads TGCGCCAGCAGCTTGGAGCCTAGAGGGAATGAGCAGTTCTTC. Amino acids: CASSLEPRGNEQFF.

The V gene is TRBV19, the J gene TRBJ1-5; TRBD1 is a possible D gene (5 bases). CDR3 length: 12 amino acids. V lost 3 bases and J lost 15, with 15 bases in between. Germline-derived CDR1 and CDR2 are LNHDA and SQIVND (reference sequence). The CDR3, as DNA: TGTGCCAGTAGTATCGGAGGGGAGGGACGGCATTTT. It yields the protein CASSIGGEGRHF.

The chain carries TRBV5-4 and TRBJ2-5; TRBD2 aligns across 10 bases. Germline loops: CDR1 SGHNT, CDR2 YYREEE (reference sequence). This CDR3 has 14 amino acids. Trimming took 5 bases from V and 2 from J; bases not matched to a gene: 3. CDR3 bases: TGTGCCAGCAGTGTAGCGGGGGGACAAGAGACCCAGTACTTC. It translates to CASSVAGGQETQYF.

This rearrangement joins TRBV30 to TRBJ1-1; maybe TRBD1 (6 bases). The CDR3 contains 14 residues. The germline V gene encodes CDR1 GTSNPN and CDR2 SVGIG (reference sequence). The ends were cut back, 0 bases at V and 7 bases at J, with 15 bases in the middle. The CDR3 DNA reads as TGTGCCTGGAGTGTACTGTCGCAGGGGTATGAAGCTTTCTTT. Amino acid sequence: CAWSVLSQGYEAFF.